The T cell receptor (beta chain) under discussion was sequenced for a study of blood T cell repertoires in COVID-19. Produced via immunoSEQ multiplex PCR; TCRdb's table is partial and in-frame only. The table has 140,000 to 150,000 clones, about 89% seen once. There are 13 residues in the CDR3. V was clipped by 4 bases and J by 8 bases, with 14 bases between them. The germline V gene has CDR1 SGHVS and CDR2 FQNEAQ. Sequenced: PBMCs or T cells enriched from blood (not recorded which). The origin of this receptor is a man in his fifties or sixties who had recovered from COVID-19. This chain uses TRBV7-8 with TRBJ1-2, with D possibly being TRBD1 (6 bases). This chain's CDR3 is CASSWDTRGGYTF. As DNA, the CDR3 is TGTGCCAGCAGCTGGGACACCCGAGGCGGCTACACCTTC.